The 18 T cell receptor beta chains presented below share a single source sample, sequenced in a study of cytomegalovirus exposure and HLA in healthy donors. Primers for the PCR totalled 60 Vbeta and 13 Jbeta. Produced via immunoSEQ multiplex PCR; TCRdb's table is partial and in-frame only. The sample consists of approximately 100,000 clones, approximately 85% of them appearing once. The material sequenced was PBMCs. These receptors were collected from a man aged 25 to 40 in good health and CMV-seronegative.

CDR3 region: CASSLEAFLETQYF. CDR3 DNA: TGTGCCAGCAGCTTGGAAGCGTTTCTGGAGACCCAGTACTTC. The V and J genes are TRBV5-6 and TRBJ2-5, with D uncertain. This CDR3 spans 14 amino acids. V was shortened by 0 bases and J by 5 bases, with 11 bases between the two germline ends. Germline V gives CDR1 SGHDT, CDR2 YYEEEE.

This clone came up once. Here the CDR3 reads CASSSRGTEQFF. CDR3 DNA: TGTGCCAGCAGTTCCAGGGGGACTGAGCAGTTCTTC. The chain combines TRBV27 with TRBJ2-1, with 7 bases matching TRBD1. This CDR3 region has 12 residues. Trimming removed 4 bases from V and 9 bases from J; junction bases left unmatched: 3. Germline V gene sequence: CDR1 MNHEY, CDR2 SMNVEV (reference sequence).

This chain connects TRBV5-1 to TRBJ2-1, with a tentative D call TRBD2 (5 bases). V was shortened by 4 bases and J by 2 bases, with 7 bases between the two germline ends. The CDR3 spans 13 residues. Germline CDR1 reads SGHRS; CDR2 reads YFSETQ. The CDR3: CASSIGAYNEQFF. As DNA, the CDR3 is TGCGCCAGCAGCATCGGGGCCTACAATGAGCAGTTCTTC.

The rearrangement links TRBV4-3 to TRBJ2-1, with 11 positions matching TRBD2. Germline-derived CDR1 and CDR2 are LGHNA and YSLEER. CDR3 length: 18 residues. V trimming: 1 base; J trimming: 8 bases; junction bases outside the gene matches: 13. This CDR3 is CASSQVIVQLAGVHEQFF. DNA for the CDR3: TGCGCCAGCAGCCAAGTAATAGTACAACTAGCGGGAGTTCATGAGCAGTTCTTC.

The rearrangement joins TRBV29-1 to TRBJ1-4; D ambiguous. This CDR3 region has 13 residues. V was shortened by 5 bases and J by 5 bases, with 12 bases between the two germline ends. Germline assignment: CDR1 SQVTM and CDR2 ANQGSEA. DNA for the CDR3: TGCAGCGTTCCGCTACCCCCGAATGAAAAACTGTTTTTT. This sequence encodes CSVPLPPNEKLFF.

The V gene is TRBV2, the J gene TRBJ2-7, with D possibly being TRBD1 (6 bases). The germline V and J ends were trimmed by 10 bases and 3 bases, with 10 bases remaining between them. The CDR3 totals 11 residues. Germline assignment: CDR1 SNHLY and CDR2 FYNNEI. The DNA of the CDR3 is TGTGCCATAAACAGGGACTACGAGCAGTACTTC. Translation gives CAINRDYEQYF.

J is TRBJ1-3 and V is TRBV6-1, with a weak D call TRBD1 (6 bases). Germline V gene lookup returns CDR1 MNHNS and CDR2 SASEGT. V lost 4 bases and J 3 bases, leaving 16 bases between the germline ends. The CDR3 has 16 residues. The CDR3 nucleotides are TGTGCCAGCAGTGTCGATGGGGGGGCGCGTGGAAACACCATATATTTT. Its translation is CASSVDGGARGNTIYF.

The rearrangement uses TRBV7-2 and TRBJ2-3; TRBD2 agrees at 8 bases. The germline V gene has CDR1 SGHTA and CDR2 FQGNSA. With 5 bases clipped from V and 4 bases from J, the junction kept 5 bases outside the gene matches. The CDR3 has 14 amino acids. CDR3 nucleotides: TGTGCCAGCAGCCGCGGGGGGTGGGCAGATACGCAGTATTTT. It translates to CASSRGGWADTQYF.

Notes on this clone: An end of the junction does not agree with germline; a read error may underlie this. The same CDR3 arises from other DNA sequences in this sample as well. CDR3 protein: CASRAGTGNTEAFF. CDR3 nucleotide sequence: TGTGCCAGCAGGGCCGGGACAGGCAACACTGAAGCCTTCTTT. The chain employs TRBV6-1 and TRBJ1-1; TRBD1 matches at 8 bases. CDR3 length equals 14 residues. Germline CDR1 reads MNHNS; CDR2 reads SASEGT.

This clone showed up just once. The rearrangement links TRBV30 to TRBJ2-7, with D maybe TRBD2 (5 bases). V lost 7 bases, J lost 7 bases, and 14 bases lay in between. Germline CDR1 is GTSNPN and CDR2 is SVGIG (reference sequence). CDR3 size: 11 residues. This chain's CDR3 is CASARALEQYF. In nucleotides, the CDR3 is TGTGCCTCTGCGAGGGCCCTTGAGCAGTACTTC.

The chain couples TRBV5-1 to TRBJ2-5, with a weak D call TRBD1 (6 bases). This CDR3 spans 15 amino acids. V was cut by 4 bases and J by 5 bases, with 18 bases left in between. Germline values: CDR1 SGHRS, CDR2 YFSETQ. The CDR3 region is CASSTSTGIGETQYF. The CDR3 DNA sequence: TGCGCCAGCAGCACATCCACAGGGATCGGGGAGACCCAGTACTTC.

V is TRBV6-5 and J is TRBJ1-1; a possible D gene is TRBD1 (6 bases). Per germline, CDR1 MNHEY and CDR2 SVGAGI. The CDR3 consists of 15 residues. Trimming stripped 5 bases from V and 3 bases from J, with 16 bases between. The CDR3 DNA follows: TGTGCCAGCAGTACCCGAACAGGGTCCGACACTGAAGCTTTCTTT. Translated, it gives CASSTRTGSDTEAFF.

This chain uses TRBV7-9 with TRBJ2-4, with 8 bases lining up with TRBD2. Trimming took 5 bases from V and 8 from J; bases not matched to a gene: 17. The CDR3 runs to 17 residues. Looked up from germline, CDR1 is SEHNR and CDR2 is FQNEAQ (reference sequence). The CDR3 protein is CASSPQAGDLRRDIQYF. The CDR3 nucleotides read TGTGCCAGCAGCCCACAAGCGGGAGACTTAAGACGTGACATTCAGTACTTC.

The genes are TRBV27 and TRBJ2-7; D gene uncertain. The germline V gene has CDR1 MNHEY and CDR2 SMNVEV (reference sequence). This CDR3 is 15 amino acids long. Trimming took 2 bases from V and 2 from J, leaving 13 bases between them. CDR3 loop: CASSLGLGGPYEQYF. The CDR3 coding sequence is TGTGCCAGCAGTTTAGGTCTCGGCGGCCCCTACGAGCAGTACTTC.

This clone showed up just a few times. The CDR3 loop reads CASVTGGLSYEQYF. The CDR3 nucleotides read TGTGCCAGCGTGACAGGGGGCCTTAGTTACGAGCAGTACTTC. The chain is built from TRBV28 and TRBJ2-7, with 10 bases that match TRBD1. V shed 8 bases, J shed 4 bases, and the junction held 8 bases outside the gene matches. The germline CDR1 and CDR2 sequences are MDHEN and SYDVKM. The CDR3 extends over 14 amino acids.

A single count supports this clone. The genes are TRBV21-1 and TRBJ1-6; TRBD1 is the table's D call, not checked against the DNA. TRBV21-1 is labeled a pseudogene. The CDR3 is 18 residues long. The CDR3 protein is CASSKARDSSSYNSPLHF. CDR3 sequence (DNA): TGTGCCAGCAGCAAAGCCCGGGACAGTAGCTCCTATAATTCACCCCTCCACTTT.

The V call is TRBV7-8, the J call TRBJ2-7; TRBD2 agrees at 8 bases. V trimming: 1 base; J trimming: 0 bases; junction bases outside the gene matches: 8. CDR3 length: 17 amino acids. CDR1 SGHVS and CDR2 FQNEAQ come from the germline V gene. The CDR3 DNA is TGTGCCAGCAGCTTAGGGTCAGCGGGGGAAAGCTCCTACGAGCAGTACTTC. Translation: CASSLGSAGESSYEQYF.

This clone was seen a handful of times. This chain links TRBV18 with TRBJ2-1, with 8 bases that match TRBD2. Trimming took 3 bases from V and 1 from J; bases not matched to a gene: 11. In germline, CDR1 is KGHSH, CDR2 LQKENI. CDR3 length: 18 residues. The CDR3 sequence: CASSPLAGRPGSYNEQFF. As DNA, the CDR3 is TGTGCCAGCTCACCGCTAGCGGGCCGGCCGGGATCCTACAATGAGCAGTTCTTC.